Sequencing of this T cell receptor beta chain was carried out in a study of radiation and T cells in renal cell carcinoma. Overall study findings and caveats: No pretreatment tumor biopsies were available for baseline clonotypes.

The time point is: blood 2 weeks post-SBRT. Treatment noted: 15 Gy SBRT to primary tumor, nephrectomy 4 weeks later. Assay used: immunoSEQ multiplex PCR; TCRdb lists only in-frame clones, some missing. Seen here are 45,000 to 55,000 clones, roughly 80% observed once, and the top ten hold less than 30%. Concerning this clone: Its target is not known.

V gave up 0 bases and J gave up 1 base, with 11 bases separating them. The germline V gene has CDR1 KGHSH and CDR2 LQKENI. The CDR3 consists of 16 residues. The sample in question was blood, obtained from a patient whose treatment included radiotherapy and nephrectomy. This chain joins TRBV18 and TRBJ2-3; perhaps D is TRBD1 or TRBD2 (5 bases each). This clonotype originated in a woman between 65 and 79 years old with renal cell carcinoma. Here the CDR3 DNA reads TGTGCCAGCTCACCACCGCCCTTGGGGGGCACAGATACGCAGTATTTT. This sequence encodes CASSPPPLGGTDTQYF. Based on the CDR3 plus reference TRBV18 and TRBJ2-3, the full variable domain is NAGVMQNPRHLVRRRGQEARLRCSPMKGHSHVYWYRQLPEEGLKFMVYLQKENIIDESGMPKERFSAEFPKEGPSILRIQQVVRGDSAAYFCASSPPPLGGTDTQYFGPGTRLTVL.